These 8 T cell receptor beta chains originate from one sample sequenced in a study of T cells in Graves' hyperthyroidism and ophthalmopathy. Amplified regions were TCR beta CDR3 sequences from RNA transcripts. RT-PCR in the first round (using the HTBI primer set) targeted the TCR CDR3. TCRdb used MiXCR to reprocess the multiplex PCR reads, holding one entry per CDR3 protein. The table includes 500,000 to 600,000 distinct CDR3 sequences, about a sixth detected once. Sequenced input: blood. These receptors were obtained from a woman between 18 and 30 years old with Graves' hyperthyroidism.

The V gene is TRBV20-1, the J gene TRBJ2-1; D gene unclear. The germline V gene has CDR1 DFQATT and CDR2 SNEGSKA (reference sequence). The CDR3 loop spans 13 amino acids. V shed 7 bases and J shed 5 bases, with 15 bases lying between them. The CDR3 region has the DNA TGCAGTGTGTATTGGGTCCGGAACAATGAGCAGTTCTTC. Protein product: CSVYWVRNNEQFF.

This rearrangement joins TRBV10-1 to TRBJ2-7; no definite D call. Germline CDR1 WNHNN, CDR2 SYGVQD (reference sequence). Between the trimmed V and J ends, which lost 0 bases and 2 bases, there was a span of 8 bases. This CDR3 comprises 14 residues. The chain's CDR3 is CASSESGPTYEQYF. CDR3 DNA sequence: TGCGCCAGCAGTGAGTCGGGCCCCACCTACGAGCAGTACTTC.

The chain couples TRBV3-1 to TRBJ2-1; D unresolved. Germline-derived CDR1 and CDR2 are LGHDT and YNNKEL (reference sequence). The germline V and J ends were trimmed by 1 base and 3 bases, with 10 bases remaining between them. The CDR3 loop spans 15 amino acids. The CDR3 DNA follows: TGTGCCAGCAGCCAAGCAAGGCAGATCTACAATGAGCAGTTCTTC. It is translated as CASSQARQIYNEQFF.

This clonotype showed up just a few times. The CDR3 nucleotides read TGTGCCAGCAGCTTGACGCAGGGCACCTGGGCCGAGCAGTACTTC. Protein: CASSLTQGTWAEQYF. This rearrangement joins TRBV7-6 to TRBJ2-7; a possible D gene is TRBD1 (5 bases). Germline V gene lookup returns CDR1 SGHVS and CDR2 FNYEAQ. The CDR3 is made up of 15 amino acids. Trimming left V 3 bases short and J 6 bases short, with 18 bases between. The complete variable domain, with remaining parts taken from reference TRBV7-6 and TRBJ2-7, reads GAGVSQSPRYKVTKRGQDVALRCDPISGHVSLYWYRQALGQGPEFLTYFNYEAQQDKSGLPNDRFSAERPEGSISTLTIQRTEQRDSAMYRCASSLTQGTWAEQYFGPGTRLTVT.

V is TRBV7-6 and J is TRBJ1-5; D gene unclear. The CDR3 has 16 amino acids. The V end lost 1 base, the J end lost 5 bases, and 15 bases lay between the germline ends. Germline V gene data show CDR1 as SGHVS and CDR2 as FNYEAQ. CDR3 loop: CASSLGSAGSDQPQHF. The CDR3 DNA follows: TGTGCCAGCAGCTTAGGTTCGGCGGGATCCGATCAGCCCCAGCATTTT.

This clonotype turned up a few times. Mismatch with germline at one junction end may stem from a read error. The chain employs TRBV11-2 and TRBJ2-1; D may be TRBD2 (6 bases). This CDR3 comprises 15 residues. Germline CDR1 reads SGHAT; CDR2 reads FQNNGV. CDR3 loop: CASSLAGAPYNKQFF. The CDR3 DNA is TGTGCCAGCAGCTTAGCGGGAGCCCCCTACAATAAGCAGTTCTTC.

This clonotype was recorded a few times. V usage is TRBV19 and J usage is TRBJ2-6; tentatively, D is TRBD1 (5 bases). Trimming removed 5 bases at V and 0 bases at J, with 14 bases between. Germline lookup yields CDR1 LNHDA and CDR2 SQIVND (reference sequence). This CDR3 contains 17 residues. The CDR3 spells CASSDSDALSGANVLTF. As DNA, the CDR3 is TGTGCCAGTAGTGACAGCGACGCCCTCTCTGGGGCCAACGTCCTGACTTTC.

The rearrangement joins TRBV6-2 or TRBV6-3 to TRBJ1-1, with D hard to call. The CDR3 has 13 amino acids. The V gene lost 6 bases and the J gene lost 0 bases, with 8 bases spanning the gap. Germline loops: CDR1 MNHEY, CDR2 SVGEGT. The CDR3 DNA sequence: TGTGCCAGCAGCCGTGAAGTGAACACTGAAGCTTTCTTT. Translated, it gives CASSREVNTEAFF.